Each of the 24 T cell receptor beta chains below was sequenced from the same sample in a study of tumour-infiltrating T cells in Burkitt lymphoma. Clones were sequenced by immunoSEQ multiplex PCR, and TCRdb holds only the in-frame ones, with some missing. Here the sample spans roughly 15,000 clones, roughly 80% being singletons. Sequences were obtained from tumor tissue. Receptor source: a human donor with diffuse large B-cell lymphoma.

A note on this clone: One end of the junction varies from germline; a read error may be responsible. The CDR3 region is CASSFPSRGRDEGYTF. CDR3 sequence (DNA): TGTGCCAGCAGCTTCCCGAGCAGGGGGCGCGACGAAGGCTACACCTTT. The V gene is TRBV7-9, the J gene TRBJ1-2, with 8 bases matching TRBD1. Germline CDR1 SEHNR, CDR2 FQNEAQ (reference sequence). The CDR3 is 16 amino acids.

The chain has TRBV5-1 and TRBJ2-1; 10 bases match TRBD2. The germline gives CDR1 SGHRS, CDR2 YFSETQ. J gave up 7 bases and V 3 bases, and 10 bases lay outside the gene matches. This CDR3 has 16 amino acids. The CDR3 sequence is CASSSLAGDRGNEQFF. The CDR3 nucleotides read TGCGCCAGCAGCTCCCTAGCGGGAGATCGAGGGAATGAGCAGTTCTTC. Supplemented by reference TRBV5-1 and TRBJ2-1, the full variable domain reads KAGVTQTPRYLIKTRGQQVTLSCSPISGHRSVSWYQQTPGQGLQFLFEYFSETQRNKGNFPGRFSGRQFSNSRSEMNVSTLELGDSALYLCASSSLAGDRGNEQFFGPGTRLTVL.

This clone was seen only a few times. CDR3: CATWDLQEQFF. The CDR3 nucleotides are TGTGCCACCTGGGACCTCCAGGAGCAGTTCTTC. The genes are TRBV19 and TRBJ2-1; D possibly matches TRBD1 or TRBD2 (5 bases each). Germline V gene sequence: CDR1 LNHDA, CDR2 SQIVND (reference sequence). The CDR3 runs to 11 residues. Trimming took 10 bases from V and 10 from J, leaving 14 bases between them.

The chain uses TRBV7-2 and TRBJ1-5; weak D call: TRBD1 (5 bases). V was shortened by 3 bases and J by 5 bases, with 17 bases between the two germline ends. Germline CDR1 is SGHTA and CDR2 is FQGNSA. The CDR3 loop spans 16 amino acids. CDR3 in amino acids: CASSFVAHTGDQPQHF. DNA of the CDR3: TGTGCCAGCAGCTTCGTCGCCCATACGGGGGATCAGCCCCAGCATTTT.

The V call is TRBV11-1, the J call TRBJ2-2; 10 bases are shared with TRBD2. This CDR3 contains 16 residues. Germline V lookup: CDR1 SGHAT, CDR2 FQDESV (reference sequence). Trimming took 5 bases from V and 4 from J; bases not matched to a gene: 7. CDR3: CASSPRTSGFTGELFF. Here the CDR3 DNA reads TGTGCCAGCAGCCCCCGGACTAGCGGCTTCACCGGGGAGCTGTTTTTT.

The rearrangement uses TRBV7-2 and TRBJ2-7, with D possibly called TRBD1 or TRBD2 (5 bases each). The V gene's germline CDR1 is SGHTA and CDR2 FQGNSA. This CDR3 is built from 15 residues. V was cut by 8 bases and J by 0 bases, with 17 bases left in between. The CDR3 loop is CASAWGGSGSYEQYF. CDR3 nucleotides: TGTGCCAGCGCATGGGGCGGGTCAGGCTCCTACGAGCAGTACTTC.

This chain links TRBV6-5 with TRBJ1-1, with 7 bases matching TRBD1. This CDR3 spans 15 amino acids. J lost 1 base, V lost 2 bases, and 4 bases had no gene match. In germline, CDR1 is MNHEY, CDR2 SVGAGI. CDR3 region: CASSYGQVQNTEAFF. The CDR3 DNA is TGTGCCAGCAGTTACGGACAGGTCCAGAACACTGAAGCTTTCTTT.

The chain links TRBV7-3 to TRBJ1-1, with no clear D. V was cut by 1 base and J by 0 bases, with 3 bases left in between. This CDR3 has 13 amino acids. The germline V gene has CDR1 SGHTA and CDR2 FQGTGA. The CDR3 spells CASSLMMNTEAFF. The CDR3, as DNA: TGTGCCAGCAGCTTAATGATGAACACTGAAGCTTTCTTT.

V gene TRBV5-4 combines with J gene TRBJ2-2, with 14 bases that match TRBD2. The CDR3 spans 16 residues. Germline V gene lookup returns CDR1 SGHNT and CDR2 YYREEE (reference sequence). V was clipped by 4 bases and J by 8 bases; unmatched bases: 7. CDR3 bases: TGTGCCAGCAGCCCTGGGACTAGCGGGAGAAGGGGGGAGCTGTTTTTT. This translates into CASSPGTSGRRGELFF.

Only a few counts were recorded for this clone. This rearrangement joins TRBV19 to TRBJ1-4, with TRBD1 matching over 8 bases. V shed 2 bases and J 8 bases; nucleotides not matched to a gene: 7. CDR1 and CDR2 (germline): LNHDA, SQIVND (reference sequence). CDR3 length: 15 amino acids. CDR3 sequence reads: CASSIPGGSMEKLFF. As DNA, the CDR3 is TGTGCCAGTAGTATACCAGGGGGCTCAATGGAAAAACTGTTTTTT.

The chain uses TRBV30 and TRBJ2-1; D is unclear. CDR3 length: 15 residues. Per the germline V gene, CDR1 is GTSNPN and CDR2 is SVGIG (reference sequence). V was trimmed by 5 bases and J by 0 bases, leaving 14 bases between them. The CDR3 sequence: CAWPIPRSSYNEQFF. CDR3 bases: TGTGCCTGGCCAATCCCTAGAAGCTCCTACAATGAGCAGTTCTTC. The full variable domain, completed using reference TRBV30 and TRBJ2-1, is SQTIHQWPATLVQPVGSPLSLECTVEGTSNPNLYWYRQAAGRGLQLLFYSVGIGQISSEVPQNLSASRPQDRQFILSSKKLLLSDSGFYLCAWPIPRSSYNEQFFGPGTRLTVL.

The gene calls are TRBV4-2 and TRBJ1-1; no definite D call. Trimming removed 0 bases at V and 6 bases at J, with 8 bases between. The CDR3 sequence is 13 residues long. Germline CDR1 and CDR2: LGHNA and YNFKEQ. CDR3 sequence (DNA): TGTGCCAGCAGCCAAGAAGGAAGGCCTGAAGCTTTCTTT. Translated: CASSQEGRPEAFF.

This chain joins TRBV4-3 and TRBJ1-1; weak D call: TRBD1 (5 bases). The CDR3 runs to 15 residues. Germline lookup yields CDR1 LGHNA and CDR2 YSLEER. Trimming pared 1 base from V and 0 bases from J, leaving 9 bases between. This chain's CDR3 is CASSQGGGMNTEAFF. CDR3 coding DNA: TGCGCCAGCAGCCAAGGGGGCGGGATGAACACTGAAGCTTTCTTT.

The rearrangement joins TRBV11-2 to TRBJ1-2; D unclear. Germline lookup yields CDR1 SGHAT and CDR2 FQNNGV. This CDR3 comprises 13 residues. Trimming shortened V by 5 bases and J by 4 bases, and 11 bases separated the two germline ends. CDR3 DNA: TGTGCCAGCAGCACCGGGATTGCCTATGGCTACACCTTC. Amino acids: CASSTGIAYGYTF.

The chain's CDR3 is CASSLDVVGGRGGEQFF. DNA of the CDR3: TGTGCCAGCAGCTTAGACGTCGTGGGAGGGCGAGGGGGTGAGCAGTTCTTC. The rearrangement links TRBV7-2 to TRBJ2-1; possible D gene TRBD2, 7 bases. Germline values: CDR1 SGHTA, CDR2 FQGNSA. V lost 1 base and J lost 9, with 22 bases in between. The CDR3 length is 17 residues.

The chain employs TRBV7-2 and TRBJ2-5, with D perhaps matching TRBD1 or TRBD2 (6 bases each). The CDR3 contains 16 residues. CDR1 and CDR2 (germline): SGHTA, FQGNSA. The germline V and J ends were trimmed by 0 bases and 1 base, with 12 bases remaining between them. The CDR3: CASSLAAGGSQETQYF. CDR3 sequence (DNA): TGTGCCAGCAGCTTAGCTGCCGGGGGCAGCCAAGAGACCCAGTACTTC.

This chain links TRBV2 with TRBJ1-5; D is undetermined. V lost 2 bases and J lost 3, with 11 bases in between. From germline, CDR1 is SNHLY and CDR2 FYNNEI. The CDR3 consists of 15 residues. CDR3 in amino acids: CASSEIGVPNQPQHF. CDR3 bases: TGTGCCAGCAGTGAAATTGGGGTTCCCAATCAGCCCCAGCATTTT.

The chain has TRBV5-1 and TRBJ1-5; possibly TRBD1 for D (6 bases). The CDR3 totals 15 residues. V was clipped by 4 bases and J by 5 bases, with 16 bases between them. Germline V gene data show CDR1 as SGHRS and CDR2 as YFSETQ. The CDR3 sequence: CASSPTGTQYQPQHF. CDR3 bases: TGCGCCAGCAGCCCCACCGGGACACAGTATCAGCCCCAGCATTTT. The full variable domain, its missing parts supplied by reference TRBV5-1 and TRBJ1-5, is KAGVTQTPRYLIKTRGQQVTLSCSPISGHRSVSWYQQTPGQGLQFLFEYFSETQRNKGNFPGRFSGRQFSNSRSEMNVSTLELGDSALYLCASSPTGTQYQPQHFGDGTRLSIL.

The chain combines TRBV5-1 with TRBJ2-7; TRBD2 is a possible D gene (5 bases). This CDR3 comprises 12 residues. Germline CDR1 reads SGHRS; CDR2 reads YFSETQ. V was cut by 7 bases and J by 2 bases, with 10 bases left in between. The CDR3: CASWESTYEQYF. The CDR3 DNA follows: TGCGCCAGCTGGGAGTCCACCTACGAGCAGTACTTC.

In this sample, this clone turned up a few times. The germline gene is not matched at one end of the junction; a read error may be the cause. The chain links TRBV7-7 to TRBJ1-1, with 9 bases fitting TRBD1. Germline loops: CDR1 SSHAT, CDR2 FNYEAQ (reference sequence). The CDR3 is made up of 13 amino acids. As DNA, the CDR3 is TGTGCTAGCAGCATCGGGACAGGGTTTGAAGCTTTCTTT. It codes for CASSIGTGFEAFF.

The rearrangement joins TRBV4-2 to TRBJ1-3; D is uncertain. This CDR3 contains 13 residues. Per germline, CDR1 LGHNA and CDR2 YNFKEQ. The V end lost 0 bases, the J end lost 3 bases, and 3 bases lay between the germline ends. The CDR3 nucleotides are TGTGCCAGCAGCCAAGAAGGTGGAAACACCATATATTTT. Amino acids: CASSQEGGNTIYF.

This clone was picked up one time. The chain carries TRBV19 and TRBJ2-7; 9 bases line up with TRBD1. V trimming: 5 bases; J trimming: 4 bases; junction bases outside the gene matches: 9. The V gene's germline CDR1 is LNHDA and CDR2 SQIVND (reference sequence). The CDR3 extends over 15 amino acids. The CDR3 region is CASSLSGQGSYEQYF. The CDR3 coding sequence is TGTGCCAGTAGTTTGTCGGGACAGGGTTCGTACGAGCAGTACTTC. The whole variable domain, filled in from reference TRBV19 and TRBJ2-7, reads DGGITQSPKYLFRKEGQNVTLSCEQNLNHDAMYWYRQDPGQGLRLIYYSQIVNDFQKGDIAEGYSVSREKKESFPLTVTSAQKNPTAFYLCASSLSGQGSYEQYFGPGTRLTVT.

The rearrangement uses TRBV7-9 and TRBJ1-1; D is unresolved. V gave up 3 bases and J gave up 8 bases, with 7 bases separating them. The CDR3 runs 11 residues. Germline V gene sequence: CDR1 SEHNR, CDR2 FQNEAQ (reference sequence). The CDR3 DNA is TGTGCCAGCAGCTTGGGATCGGAAGCTTTCTTT. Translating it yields CASSLGSEAFF.

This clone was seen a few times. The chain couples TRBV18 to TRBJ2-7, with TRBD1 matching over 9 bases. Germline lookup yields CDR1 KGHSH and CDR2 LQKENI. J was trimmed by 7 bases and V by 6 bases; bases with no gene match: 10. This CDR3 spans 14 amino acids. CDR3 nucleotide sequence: TGTGCCAGCTCCCCGACGGGACAGGGAGGAGAGCAGTACTTC. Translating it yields CASSPTGQGGEQYF.